The next 9 T cell receptor beta chains were all read from a single sample in a study of T-cell reconstitution after alpha-beta-depleted transplantation in children. For TCRbeta, the library was prepared with unique molecular identifiers. MiXCR, run by TCRdb on the PCR reads, gives a single entry per CDR3 protein. This sample has approximately 500,000 distinct CDR3 sequences, with 25% to 30% found just once. Sequencing used PBMCs, obtained before TCRalphabeta/CD19-depleted stem cell transplant. Receptors originate from a boy under three years old with Wiskott-Aldrich syndrome, due to receive a stem cell transplant.

Concerning this clonotype: This may arise from a read error, as a much more abundant clone is one base away. The V call is TRBV12-3 or TRBV12-4, the J call TRBJ2-7; 9 positions agree with TRBD1. This CDR3 contains 14 residues. CDR3 amino acids: CASSLGTGSYQQYF. Here the CDR3 DNA reads TGTGCCAGCAGTTTGGGGACAGGGTCCTACCAGCAGTACTTC.

The chain is built from TRBV10-3 and TRBJ2-4; D not resolved. V lost 2 bases and J lost 6, with 11 bases in between. CDR1 ENHRY and CDR2 SYGVKD come from the germline V gene. The CDR3 contains 14 residues. The CDR3 loop reads CAISELPERNIQYF. Written as DNA, the CDR3 is TGTGCCATCAGTGAGCTCCCAGAGAGAAACATTCAGTACTTC.

This clonotype was observed a few times. The chain recombines TRBV10-3 with TRBJ1-6; 8 nucleotides match TRBD1. Trimming cost V 4 bases and J 8 bases; bases outside gene matches: 4. This CDR3 comprises 14 residues. In germline, CDR1 is ENHRY, CDR2 SYGVKD. The CDR3 reads CAISAGTGYSPLHF. CDR3 nucleotide sequence: TGTGCCATCAGTGCCGGGACAGGATATTCACCCCTCCACTTT.

This clonotype has more than one count but fewer than ten. The V and J genes are TRBV28 and TRBJ2-5; D ambiguous. Germline CDR1 reads MDHEN; CDR2 reads SYDVKM. The V and J ends lost 6 bases and 7 bases respectively, with 18 bases between them. The CDR3 length is 14 residues. Here the CDR3 reads CASRKAPFLVTQYF. The CDR3 coding sequence is TGTGCCAGCAGAAAGGCCCCCTTTCTGGTGACCCAGTACTTC.

The chain recombines TRBV20-1 with TRBJ2-7; a weak D match, TRBD1 (6 bases). There are 14 residues in the CDR3. V dropped 0 bases and J dropped 2 bases, with 11 bases sitting between them. Per germline, CDR1 DFQATT and CDR2 SNEGSKA (reference sequence). CDR3 in DNA: TGCAGTGCTAGAGACGCTCGGACAGCCTACGAGCAGTACTTC. It encodes CSARDARTAYEQYF.

The chain uses TRBV20-1 and TRBJ2-3; 10 bases fit TRBD2. The germline CDR1 and CDR2 sequences are DFQATT and SNEGSKA (reference sequence). This CDR3 has 16 amino acids. Trimming at V came to 5 bases and at J to 5 bases, leaving 13 bases not matched to a gene. The CDR3 sequence: CSASKVAGGFVDTQYF. The CDR3 region has the DNA TGCAGTGCTTCCAAAGTAGCGGGAGGCTTTGTAGATACGCAGTATTTT.

This clonotype was detected only a few times. J is TRBJ1-1 and V is TRBV10-3; tentatively, D is TRBD1 (5 bases). The CDR3 length is 14 residues. Germline CDR1 ENHRY, CDR2 SYGVKD. Trimming pared 4 bases from V and 3 bases from J, leaving 12 bases between. CDR3 in DNA: TGTGCCATCAGTGGATCCAGGGACTACACTGAAGCTTTCTTT. Its translation is CAISGSRDYTEAFF.

The rearrangement links TRBV5-6 to TRBJ1-1; D unresolved. Looked up from germline, CDR1 is SGHDT and CDR2 is YYEEEE. Trimming removed 4 bases from V and 7 bases from J, with 8 bases in between. CDR3 size: 11 residues. The CDR3 loop is CASSRDNEAFF. The DNA for the CDR3 is TGTGCCAGCAGCAGGGATAATGAAGCTTTCTTT. Full variable domain (outside the CDR3, taken from reference TRBV5-6 and TRBJ1-1): DAGVTQSPTHLIKTRGQQVTLRCSPKSGHDTVSWYQQALGQGPQFIFQYYEEEERQRGNFPDRFSGHQFPNYSSELNVNALLLGDSALYLCASSRDNEAFFGQGTRLTVV.

This clonotype was seen more than once but under ten times. This chain joins TRBV27 and TRBJ2-7; the D gene is possibly TRBD1 (5 bases). The CDR3 extends over 15 amino acids. V gave up 3 bases and J gave up 5 bases, with 17 bases separating them. In germline, CDR1 is MNHEY, CDR2 SMNVEV (reference sequence). Written as DNA, the CDR3 is TGTGCCAGCAGTTTGGGGCCTCCCTACCGACACGAGCAGTACTTC. It is translated as CASSLGPPYRHEQYF.